The clone carrying this TCR beta chain occurred a few times. Its antigen is not identified. This PCR relied on a set of 60 Vbeta primers and 13 Jbeta primers. This table comes from immunoSEQ multiplex PCR, and its TCRdb copy is limited to in-frame clones, with some not included. The data show about 120,000 clones, around 62% seen once. This specimen comes from a study of cytomegalovirus exposure and HLA in healthy donors. Study-wide results and limits: In a later analysis, compared with equally common non-associated chains, HLA-associated beta chains were more expanded.

The germline CDR1 and CDR2 sequences are SGHAT and FQNNGV. This CDR3 spans 16 amino acids. V was clipped by 1 base and J by 4 bases, with 16 bases between them. V usage is TRBV11-2 and J usage is TRBJ1-1, with a possible D match to TRBD1 (6 bases). The sequencing sample was made of PBMCs. This TCR was recovered from a woman aged 35 to 49 in good health and CMV-seropositive. This CDR3 is CASSLVPGAVGTEAFF. The CDR3 coding sequence is TGTGCCAGCAGCTTAGTTCCAGGGGCGGTGGGCACTGAAGCTTTCTTT.